This record concerns one T cell receptor beta chain sequence. Its antigen is undetermined. The CDR3 sequence is 13 residues long. Germline CDR1 is LGHDT and CDR2 is YNNKEL (reference sequence). The record originates from a study of CXCR3-negative and CXCR3-positive naive CD8 T cells. Study-level results: The study found more hydrophobic TRB CDR3s in CXCR3-positive naive cells than in CXCR3-negative naive cells.

5' RACE with UMI labels generated the TRB cDNA libraries. TCRdb reprocessed the 5' RACE reads, keeping one entry per CDR3 protein, no DNA. The repertoire shows approximately 96,000 distinct CDR3 sequences; the top ten hold approximately 1.1%. The sorter processed each CD8+ T cell subset in triplicate at some 330,000 cells apiece. A CD45RO-CCR7+CD27+CD95- profile was what naive CD8+ T cells displayed. The specimen was naive CXCR3+ CD8+ T cells from blood. Subset: CD45RO-CCR7+CD27+CD95- naive CD8+ T cells expressing CXCR3 (TNR3+). This sequence joins TRBV3-1 and TRBJ1-2. The clonotype was recovered from a human donor in good health. Some clones in this sample may be carry-over from other donors' samples. CDR3: CASSRDRPYGYTF.